The 15 T cell receptor beta chains listed next were all sequenced from one sample in a study of blood T cells in healthy people across ages. Through a sample-barcoded 5' primer and a J-beta primer mix, a second PCR was run for roughly 7 to 12 cycles. TCRdb re-analysed the 5' RACE reads in MiXCR, keeping a single row per CDR3 protein. The table records about 1.5 million distinct CDR3 sequences, 42% of them present only once. What was sequenced was blood. These TCRs come from a woman under 30 in good health.

This clonotype was detected a few times. The chain links TRBV25-1 to TRBJ1-2, with D tentatively TRBD1 (6 bases). Trimming took 3 bases from V and 4 from J, leaving 9 bases between them. Germline lookup yields CDR1 MGHDK and CDR2 SYGVNS. The CDR3 totals 13 residues. The CDR3 loop reads CASSDQGRYGYTF. The CDR3 DNA reads as TGTGCCAGCAGTGACCAGGGGCGCTATGGCTACACCTTC.

V gene TRBV10-2 combines with J gene TRBJ2-1; 12 positions agree with TRBD2. Germline lookup yields CDR1 WSHSY and CDR2 SAAADI. The CDR3 length is 13 residues. The V and J ends lost 4 bases and 9 bases, in that order; junction bases with no gene match: 1. CDR3 loop: CASSASGGAEQFF. Here the CDR3 DNA reads TGCGCCAGCAGTGCTAGCGGGGGGGCTGAGCAGTTCTTC.

The chain carries TRBV7-2 and TRBJ2-1, with TRBD2 identical over 13 bases. The V gene end was trimmed by 2 bases and the J gene end by 7 bases; junction bases not matched to a gene: 8. The length of the CDR3 is 17 residues. Germline V gene sequence: CDR1 SGHTA, CDR2 FQGNSA. The CDR3 nucleotides are TGTGCCAGCAGCTTATACGTCGGACTAGCGGGAGTTAATGAGCAGTTCTTC. Translating it yields CASSLYVGLAGVNEQFF.

V and J are TRBV20-1 and TRBJ2-1; 9 nucleotides line up with TRBD2. The CDR3 spans 14 residues. Germline loops: CDR1 DFQATT, CDR2 SNEGSKA (reference sequence). V shed 7 bases and J 10 bases; nucleotides not matched to a gene: 14. CDR3 amino acids: CSGSRGGASGEQFF. CDR3 coding DNA: TGCAGTGGGTCTCGCGGGGGGGCCAGTGGGGAGCAGTTCTTC.

The chain is built from TRBV9 and TRBJ2-1; 8 bases fit TRBD1. The CDR3 loop spans 15 amino acids. Germline CDR1 SGDLS, CDR2 YYNGEE. The ends lost 1 base at V and 9 bases at J; junction bases unmatched: 9. CDR3 loop: CASSVKQGVLGEQFF. The DNA of the CDR3 is TGTGCCAGCAGCGTAAAACAGGGGGTATTGGGTGAGCAGTTCTTC.

V and J are TRBV6-2 or TRBV6-3 and TRBJ1-1; D is undetermined. V was pared by 5 bases and J by 1 base, with 14 bases between. CDR3 size: 15 residues. Germline V gene lookup returns CDR1 MNHEY and CDR2 SVGEGT. DNA of the CDR3: TGTGCCAGCAGTCGCGTCGGGATGAGGAACACTGAAGCTTTCTTT. As protein: CASSRVGMRNTEAFF.

V and J are TRBV7-9 and TRBJ2-1, with 13 bases identical to TRBD2. Germline trimming cut 8 bases from V and 9 bases from J; bases unmatched to any gene: 10. Germline CDR1 is SEHNR and CDR2 is FQNEAQ (reference sequence). This CDR3 has 15 residues. CDR3 protein: CASGLAGVSDSEQFF. DNA for the CDR3: TGTGCCAGCGGACTAGCGGGAGTATCAGATAGTGAGCAGTTCTTC. Full variable domain (remainder filled in from reference TRBV7-9 and TRBJ2-1): DTGVSQNPRHKITKRGQNVTFRCDPISEHNRLYWYRQTLGQGPEFLTYFQNEAQLEKSRLLSDRFSAERPKGSFSTLEIQRTEQGDSAMYLCASGLAGVSDSEQFFGPGTRLTVL.

The chain is built from TRBV21-1 and TRBJ2-5; the table's D call, TRBD1, has no DNA check behind it. TRBV21-1 is labeled a pseudogene. The CDR3 length is 16 residues. CDR3 residues: CASSKAEGLWKETQYF. CDR3 bases: TGTGCCAGCAGCAAAGCGGAGGGGCTCTGGAAAGAGACCCAGTACTTC.

The gene calls are TRBV7-2 and TRBJ2-2; D unclear. Germline lookup yields CDR1 SGHTA and CDR2 FQGNSA. Deletions cut 2 bases from V and 4 bases from J, with 14 bases between. The CDR3 has 16 amino acids. The CDR3 reads CASSLQSAEITGELFF. The DNA for the CDR3 is TGTGCCAGCAGCTTACAATCGGCGGAAATCACCGGGGAGCTGTTTTTT.

This clonotype was found a few times. This chain joins TRBV7-9 and TRBJ2-1, with unresolved D. Judging by the DNA end, TRBJ2-7 fits better; the J call may be wrong. The CDR3 loop spans 12 amino acids. Germline V gene sequence: CDR1 SEHNR, CDR2 FQNEAQ (reference sequence). CDR3 nucleotides: TGTGCCAGCAGCACTCAGTACAATGAGCAGTACTTC. Its translation is CASSTQYNEQYF.

This sequence joins TRBV20-1 and TRBJ2-7; TRBD2 matches at 10 bases. The junction had 6 bases not matched to a gene; V was cut back by 0 bases and J by 4 bases. Per the germline V gene, CDR1 is DFQATT and CDR2 is SNEGSKA (reference sequence). The CDR3 is made up of 15 amino acids. The DNA of the CDR3 is TGCAGTGCTAGAGATGCTAGCGGGAGTATGTACGAGCAGTACTTC. Protein product: CSARDASGSMYEQYF.

Here the CDR3 reads CASIPKGRQGGRYNEQFF. The CDR3 nucleotides are TGTGCCAGCATTCCAAAGGGTCGACAGGGGGGAAGGTACAATGAGCAGTTCTTC. V gene TRBV27 combines with J gene TRBJ2-1; 9 nucleotides line up with TRBD1. Germline V gene lookup returns CDR1 MNHEY and CDR2 SMNVEV (reference sequence). The CDR3 contains 18 residues. The ends lost 7 bases at V and 4 bases at J; junction bases unmatched: 17.

The CDR3 region has the DNA TGTGCCAGCAGCCCGACCGGGACTAGCGGATCCACAGATACGCAGTATTTT. Translated, it gives CASSPTGTSGSTDTQYF. The J gene is TRBJ2-3, the V gene TRBV7-3, with 11 bases that match TRBD2. J gave up 2 bases and V 5 bases, and 9 bases lay outside the gene matches. The CDR3 runs 17 residues. Germline V lookup: CDR1 SGHTA, CDR2 FQGTGA.

This clonotype was observed at least ten times. The rearrangement links TRBV29-1 to TRBJ2-1, with D tentatively TRBD1 (6 bases). Germline V lookup: CDR1 SQVTM, CDR2 ANQGSEA. The CDR3 is 12 amino acids. Trimming cost V 7 bases and J 12 bases, with 19 bases left between them. The CDR3 DNA reads as TGCAGCGCTACCGTACAGGGTTGGGGGCAGTTCTTC. Encoded protein: CSATVQGWGQFF.

The V and J genes are TRBV20-1 and TRBJ2-3; D is perhaps TRBD1 (6 bases). In germline, CDR1 is DFQATT, CDR2 SNEGSKA (reference sequence). Trimming removed 1 base at V and 1 base at J, with 12 bases between. This CDR3 has 15 residues. The CDR3 region has the DNA TGCAGTGCTAGAGGCCTACAGGGCCGCACAGATACGCAGTATTTT. It translates to CSARGLQGRTDTQYF.